A selection of T cell receptor beta chains follows, all from one sample in a study of blood T cell repertoires in COVID-19. Assay used: immunoSEQ multiplex PCR; TCRdb lists only in-frame clones, some missing. The profile shows a few hundred thousand clones, roughly nine tenths of them singletons. Sequencing was carried out using peripheral blood. These TCRs come from a man aged 45-65 years with acute or convalescent COVID-19. CDR3s include the opening cysteine and the closing phenylalanine or tryptophan. The D gene is left open where the match is weak. Where a row states a size, it is once, few, many or the class of an expanded clone; other rows omit it.

D gene: .; J gene: TRBJ1-1; clone size: many; V gene: TRBV5-4; CDR3 protein: CASSFDGENTEAFF
D gene: .; J gene: TRBJ1-2; clone size: .; V gene: TRBV19; CDR3 protein: CASSTLGLGYTF
D gene: .; J gene: TRBJ2-3; clone size: .; V gene: TRBV11-3; CDR3 protein: CASSSQGQPTDTQYF
D gene: TRBD1; J gene: TRBJ2-7; clone size: .; V gene: TRBV7-3; CDR3 protein: CASSLPSGTGGGEQYF
D gene: .; J gene: TRBJ2-3; clone size: .; V gene: TRBV9; CDR3 protein: CASSPSQAGPTDTQYF
D gene: .; J gene: TRBJ2-1; clone size: .; V gene: TRBV5-1; CDR3 protein: CASRDGLSYNEQFF
D gene: TRBD2; J gene: TRBJ2-4; clone size: .; V gene: TRBV6-6; CDR3 protein: CASSPKPGLAGLAKNIQYF
D gene: TRBD2; J gene: TRBJ2-1; clone size: .; V gene: TRBV2; CDR3 protein: CASSDPSFSGDSYNEQFF
D gene: .; J gene: TRBJ2-4; clone size: once; V gene: TRBV7-2; CDR3 protein: CASSLDEGGGLAKNIQYF
D gene: .; J gene: TRBJ2-7; clone size: many; V gene: TRBV7-9; CDR3 protein: CASSNREIAYEQYF
D gene: TRBD2; J gene: TRBJ2-1; clone size: .; V gene: TRBV4-2; CDR3 protein: CASSQELRTSGNNEQFF
D gene: .; J gene: TRBJ2-4; clone size: .; V gene: TRBV11-2; CDR3 protein: CASSPGAGAPLAKNIQYF
D gene: .; J gene: TRBJ1-1; clone size: .; V gene: TRBV6-6; CDR3 protein: CASSYSTDYHTEAFF
D gene: TRBD2; J gene: TRBJ2-3; clone size: .; V gene: TRBV4-1; CDR3 protein: CASSQGVLAGVTDTQYF
D gene: .; J gene: TRBJ1-4; clone size: .; V gene: TRBV12-3/TRBV12-4; CDR3 protein: CASKAKPTGLLFF
D gene: TRBD1; J gene: TRBJ2-2; clone size: .; V gene: TRBV18; CDR3 protein: CASSPVGQGATGELFF
D gene: .; J gene: TRBJ2-1; clone size: .; V gene: TRBV5-6; CDR3 protein: CASSLVLEGGIYNEQFF
D gene: TRBD1; J gene: TRBJ1-4; clone size: .; V gene: TRBV5-1; CDR3 protein: CASSTRQGGDEKLFF
D gene: .; J gene: TRBJ1-5; clone size: .; V gene: TRBV18; CDR3 protein: CASSRGAPDQPQHF
D gene: .; J gene: TRBJ1-1; clone size: .; V gene: TRBV7-3; CDR3 protein: CASSRGRKTNTEAFF
D gene: .; J gene: TRBJ1-6; clone size: .; V gene: TRBV6-5; CDR3 protein: CASSYSAIRNSPLHF
D gene: .; J gene: TRBJ1-6; clone size: .; V gene: TRBV3-1/TRBV3-2; CDR3 protein: CASRDRGRSPLHF
D gene: TRBD1; J gene: TRBJ2-1; clone size: .; V gene: TRBV30; CDR3 protein: CAWSGTGNNEQFF
D gene: TRBD1; J gene: TRBJ2-3; clone size: .; V gene: TRBV7-6; CDR3 protein: CASSPRDSTYTDTQYF
D gene: .; J gene: TRBJ2-7; clone size: .; V gene: TRBV11-3; CDR3 protein: CASSPGPGGPDEQYF
D gene: TRBD1; J gene: TRBJ1-2; clone size: .; V gene: TRBV7-2; CDR3 protein: CASSSTGSYGYTF
D gene: TRBD1; J gene: TRBJ2-5; clone size: .; V gene: TRBV27; CDR3 protein: CASSFGRGRWETQYF
D gene: TRBD1; J gene: TRBJ1-1; clone size: .; V gene: TRBV24-1; CDR3 protein: CATSGRQGGTEAFF
D gene: .; J gene: TRBJ2-5; clone size: .; V gene: TRBV27; CDR3 protein: CASSSVDLSGQETQYF
D gene: TRBD1; J gene: TRBJ2-7; clone size: .; V gene: TRBV6-5; CDR3 protein: CASSFGTGVGEQYF
D gene: TRBD2; J gene: TRBJ2-1; clone size: .; V gene: TRBV20-1; CDR3 protein: CSASYGGTSYNEQFF
D gene: TRBD2; J gene: TRBJ2-3; clone size: .; V gene: TRBV5-4; CDR3 protein: CASSPPLAGGSKDTQYF
D gene: .; J gene: TRBJ1-2; clone size: .; V gene: TRBV18; CDR3 protein: CASSPGENYGYTF
D gene: .; J gene: TRBJ2-7; clone size: .; V gene: TRBV4-2; CDR3 protein: CASSSSYEQYF
D gene: .; J gene: TRBJ2-1; clone size: .; V gene: TRBV5-1; CDR3 protein: CASSLAGDVDEQFF